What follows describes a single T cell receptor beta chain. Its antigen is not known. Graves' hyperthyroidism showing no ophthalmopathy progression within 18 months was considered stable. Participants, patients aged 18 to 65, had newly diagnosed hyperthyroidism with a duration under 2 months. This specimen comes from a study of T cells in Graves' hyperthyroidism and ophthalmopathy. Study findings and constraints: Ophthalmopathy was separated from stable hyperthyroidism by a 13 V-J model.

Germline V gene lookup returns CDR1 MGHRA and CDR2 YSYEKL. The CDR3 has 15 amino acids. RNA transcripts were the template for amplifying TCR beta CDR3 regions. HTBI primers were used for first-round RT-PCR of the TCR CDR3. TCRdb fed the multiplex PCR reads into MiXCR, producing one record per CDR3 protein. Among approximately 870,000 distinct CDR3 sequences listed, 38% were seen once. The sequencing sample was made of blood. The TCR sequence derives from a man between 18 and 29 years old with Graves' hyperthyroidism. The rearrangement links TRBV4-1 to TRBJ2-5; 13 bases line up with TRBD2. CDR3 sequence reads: CASKPGLAGQETQYF. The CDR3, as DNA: TGCGCTTCCAAACCGGGACTAGCGGGGCAAGAGACCCAGTACTTC.